This entry features one T cell receptor beta chain sequence. The antigen remains unidentified. CDR1 and CDR2 (germline): MNHEY, SMNVEV (reference sequence). The CDR3 runs to 14 residues. The germline V and J ends were trimmed by 2 bases and 2 bases, with 9 bases remaining between them. Template switching added a universal primer site; cDNA carried unique molecular identifiers. TCRdb called the 5' RACE reads again in MiXCR, with one record for every CDR3 protein. The repertoire holds 500,000 to 700,000 distinct CDR3 sequences, with roughly 7.1% as singletons. The data stem from a study of identical twins. Overall study results and limits: Insertions ran lower in abundant cord blood beta clonotypes, though not in memory repertoires.

This sample also appeared in a second study, on yellow fever vaccine responses in identical twins. That source notes: Twins' T cell vaccine responses reportedly looked partly convergent, partly personalized.

Sequencing input: PBMCs. The V gene is TRBV27, the J gene TRBJ1-1; D is perhaps TRBD1 (5 bases). This receptor was identified in a woman aged 18-35 years in good health. Here the CDR3 DNA reads TGTGCCAGCAGTTTAGGGGGGTTTAACACTGAAGCTTTCTTT. This translates into CASSLGGFNTEAFF.